One and the same sample provided the 13 T cell receptor beta chains below, sequenced in a study of CD8+CD57+ T cells in acquired aplastic anemia. TCR beta VDJ and CDR3 were profiled, and genomic DNA was the template. In TCRdb, the reads were re-called with MiXCR into one record per CDR3 protein. The sample contains about 210,000 distinct CDR3 sequences, over 60% of which appear only once. The sample consisted of sorted CD4+, CD8+, or CD8+CD57+ T cells (not recorded which) from PBMCs. The receptors stem from a human donor in good health.

This clonotype was seen a handful of times. The genes are TRBV3-2 and TRBJ2-1; the table's D gene call, TRBD2, was not cross checked with the DNA. TRBV3-2 is labeled a pseudogene. The CDR3 sequence is 17 residues long. This CDR3 reads CASSQPLPEGTHNEQFF. CDR3 nucleotide sequence: TGTGCCAGCAGCCAGCCCCTACCGGAGGGAACTCACAATGAGCAGTTCTTC.

This clonotype came up once. The chain couples TRBV7-9 to TRBJ1-3; 8 nucleotides line up with TRBD1. Germline assignment: CDR1 SEHNR and CDR2 FQNEAQ (reference sequence). The CDR3 length is 13 residues. V trimming: 5 bases; J trimming: 9 bases; junction bases outside the gene matches: 6. CDR3 in DNA: TGTGCCAGCAGCCAGGACAGGGCATTCACCATATATTTT. Translation: CASSQDRAFTIYF.

This chain links TRBV7-9 with TRBJ1-4, with D possibly matching TRBD1 (6 bases). The CDR3 has 14 amino acids. Trimming removed 3 bases from V and 7 bases from J, with 12 bases in between. CDR1 is SEHNR, CDR2 FQNEAQ, per germline (reference sequence). The CDR3 DNA is TGTGCCAGCAGCTTGGGCCAGGGGAGTGAAAAACTGTTTTTT. Encoded protein: CASSLGQGSEKLFF.

Ten or more counts support this clonotype. The chain employs TRBV3-1 and TRBJ2-7; D remains ambiguous. The germline V gene encodes CDR1 LGHDT and CDR2 YNNKEL (reference sequence). The CDR3 consists of 11 residues. V dropped 3 bases and J dropped 6 bases, with 6 bases sitting between them. CDR3 region: CASSHASEQYF. CDR3 nucleotides: TGTGCCAGCAGCCACGCAAGCGAGCAGTACTTC.

V usage is TRBV7-9 and J usage is TRBJ2-3; D is unresolved. The CDR3 loop spans 14 amino acids. Germline V gene lookup returns CDR1 SEHNR and CDR2 FQNEAQ (reference sequence). The V gene lost 4 bases and the J gene lost 2 bases, with 10 bases spanning the gap. The CDR3 spells CASSWTQTTDTQYF. The CDR3 DNA reads as TGTGCCAGCAGCTGGACGCAAACCACAGATACGCAGTATTTT.

The chain combines TRBV7-6 with TRBJ2-7; D is unresolved. V lost 5 bases, J lost 2 bases, and 10 bases lay in between. Germline-derived CDR1 and CDR2 are SGHVS and FNYEAQ. The CDR3 totals 13 residues. CDR3 DNA: TGTGCCAGCAGCGCGGCAGGAACCTACGAGCAGTACTTC. Residues: CASSAAGTYEQYF. The full variable domain, its missing parts supplied by reference TRBV7-6 and TRBJ2-7, is GAGVSQSPRYKVTKRGQDVALRCDPISGHVSLYWYRQALGQGPEFLTYFNYEAQQDKSGLPNDRFSAERPEGSISTLTIQRTEQRDSAMYRCASSAAGTYEQYFGPGTRLTVT.

J is TRBJ2-3 and V is TRBV9; the D gene could be TRBD1 or TRBD2 (5 bases each). This CDR3 is built from 16 residues. Germline V lookup: CDR1 SGDLS, CDR2 YYNGEE. V lost 0 bases to trimming and J lost 0 bases, with 11 bases between them. CDR3 DNA: TGTGCCAGCAGCGTAGCTTCCGGGACGAGCACAGATACGCAGTATTTT. Protein: CASSVASGTSTDTQYF.

V and J are TRBV12-3 or TRBV12-4 and TRBJ1-2; 10 bases fit TRBD1. After removal of 6 bases from V and 6 bases from J, the junction contained 7 bases not matched to a gene. The length of the CDR3 is 14 residues. DNA of the CDR3: TGTGCCAGCAGGCTGGGACAGGGGTTCAATGGCTACACCTTC. Translating gives CASRLGQGFNGYTF.

The CDR3, as DNA: TGCAGTGCTAGACCGACAGGGGGCACTGAAGCTTTCTTT. It translates to CSARPTGGTEAFF. V gene TRBV20-1 combines with J gene TRBJ1-1; 9 bases line up with TRBD1. Per germline, CDR1 DFQATT and CDR2 SNEGSKA (reference sequence). V dropped 2 bases and J dropped 4; count of bases not matched to a gene: 2. This CDR3 contains 13 residues.

With respect to this clonotype: The junction and the germline gene differ at one end; a read error may be behind it. The rearrangement links TRBV13 to TRBJ2-5; perhaps TRBD2 as D (6 bases). The length of the CDR3 is 16 residues. The germline gives CDR1 PRHDT, CDR2 FYEKMQ (reference sequence). Here the CDR3 reads CASSPRDGWYQETQYF. DNA of the CDR3: TGTGCCAGCAGCCCGCGGGACGGTTGGTACCAAGAGACCCAGTACTTT.

CDR3 amino acids: CASSIWAAANEKLFF. CDR3 bases: TGTGCCAGTAGTATTTGGGCGGCAGCTAATGAAAAACTGTTTTTT. This chain uses TRBV19 with TRBJ1-4; D gene ambiguous. CDR1 and CDR2 (germline): LNHDA, SQIVND (reference sequence). This CDR3 is 15 amino acids long. The V end was cut by 3 bases, the J end by 3 bases, with 11 bases between.

This clonotype has just a few counts. The rearrangement joins TRBV2 to TRBJ1-5, with a possible D match to TRBD1 (5 bases). This CDR3 contains 15 residues. Per germline, CDR1 SNHLY and CDR2 FYNNEI. CDR3 nucleotides: TGTGCATGCAGCGAAACAGGTCTCGGCAATCAGCCCCAGCATTTT. It specifies CACSETGLGNQPQHF.

This clonotype appeared a few times. The chain recombines TRBV4-1 with TRBJ2-7; perhaps TRBD1 as D (6 bases). Trimming pared 1 base from V and 6 bases from J, leaving 10 bases between. This CDR3 spans 13 amino acids. Germline CDR1 is MGHRA and CDR2 is YSYEKL. Here the CDR3 DNA reads TGCGCCAGCAGCCAAGCTCAGGGGATCGAGCAGTACTTC. It encodes CASSQAQGIEQYF.